This note documents a single TCR beta chain sequence. Antigen unknown. In germline, CDR1 is SGHDT, CDR2 YYEEEE. The CDR3 is 14 residues long. V was clipped by 1 base and J by 7 bases; unmatched bases: 5. The data were obtained in a study of cytomegalovirus exposure and HLA in healthy donors. At the level of the study: Among about 179 million T cells, an earlier analysis found 117 million unique TCR beta sequences.

With 60 Vbeta and 13 Jbeta primers, the PCR was carried out. The data were produced by immunoSEQ multiplex PCR, yet TCRdb's version contains in-frame clones alone and is incomplete. The profile shows tens of thousands of clones, under 80% of them singletons. The study, taken as a whole, reports: A likely sequencing artifact accounted for one observed cluster of highly shared sequence variants.

This receptor was obtained from a man aged 60 to 69 in good health and CMV-seropositive. Sequences were obtained from PBMCs. The chain carries TRBV5-6 and TRBJ2-1; TRBD2 matches at 7 bases. The CDR3 reads CASSLSGGTNEQFF. The CDR3 DNA follows: TGTGCCAGCAGCTTGTCCGGGGGGACGAATGAGCAGTTCTTC.